The sequence of this TCR beta chain was determined in a study of OX40 agonist ivuxolimab in advanced cancers. As for the study in general: Every patient in dose escalation had hepatocellular carcinoma, melanoma, renal cell or head and neck cancer. Antecedent anti-PD-1, anti-PD-L1 or anti-CTLA-4 therapy was permissible, with 35% to 40% having received some. Overall study findings and caveats: Expanded clones were, on average, more numerous in CD8+ T cells than in CD4+. Normalized expansion of T-cell clones was also low for some nonresponders.

As concerns this clone: Its antigen is unidentified.

This CDR3 spans 13 amino acids. The V end was cut by 2 bases, the J end by 6 bases, with 8 bases between. The germline CDR1 and CDR2 sequences are KGHSH and LQKENI. TCRdb keeps only in-frame clones here, not all; method: immunoSEQ multiplex PCR. This sample carries around 70,000 clones, 88% of them seen once, and the ten largest clones take about 1%. This TCR was sampled from an adult with an advanced solid tumor such as melanoma, head and neck, liver or kidney cancer. J is TRBJ1-5 and V is TRBV18, with D possibly being TRBD1 (6 bases). The source material was CD4+ or CD8+ T cells sorted from blood, sampled in a trial of the OX40 agonist ivuxolimab. The CDR3, as DNA: TGTGCCAGCTCACCAACAGGGTTTCAGCCCCAGCATTTT. Amino acid sequence: CASSPTGFQPQHF.